This T cell receptor (beta chain) was identified in a study of shared clonotypes between healthy human individuals. Donation came from healthy HIV-negative adults that had no recent acute infections or vaccinations. Repertoires were generated with immunoSEQ multiplex PCR, while TCRdb's copy carries only in-frame clones and drops some. Of millions of clones in the sample, around nine tenths are singletons; the top ten hold 0.13% to 0.15%. J gave up 10 bases and V 2 bases, and 6 bases lay outside the gene matches. CDR1 is SGHDT, CDR2 YYEEEE, per germline. This CDR3 is built from 13 residues. J is TRBJ1-1 and V is TRBV5-6; 9 nucleotides match TRBD1. The specimen sequenced was naive CD4+ T cells sorted from blood. Stated subset: CD45RA+ positively selected. The receptor's source is a man between 18 and 29 years old in good health. CDR3 amino acids: CASSFRTGVSAFF. CDR3 in DNA: TGTGCCAGCAGCTTTCGGACAGGGGTCTCAGCTTTCTTT.